This T cell receptor (beta chain) emerged from a study of T cell repertoires in cytomegalovirus infection. Study as a whole: The authors relied on CMV epitopes, both recently identified HLA-C-restricted and well-studied HLA-B-restricted. A matching HLA type, together with CMV infection, was signaled by public TCR beta signatures. Findings and limits, study-wide: HLA-C-restricted CMV-specific TCR beta clonotypes were dominant in the ex vivo response.

Note on this clonotype: Its antigen is currently unknown.

Via MiXCR, TCRdb re-called the reads, giving one row per CDR3 protein. The data contain some 560,000 distinct CDR3 sequences, just under 40% of them singletons. The ends were cut back, 6 bases at V and 4 bases at J, with 14 bases in the middle. The CDR3 is made up of 14 amino acids. The V gene's germline CDR1 is LNHDA and CDR2 SQIVND (reference sequence). This chain uses TRBV19 with TRBJ2-3; D may be TRBD1 or TRBD2 (5 bases each). This receptor was identified in a human donor in good health (CMV status not recorded). Some clones in this sample may be carry-over from other donors' samples. Sequencing used cultured PBMCs, obtained from culture after CMV antigen stimulation. CDR3 loop: CASRGESPPDTQYF. The CDR3 DNA follows: TGTGCCAGTAGGGGGGAGAGCCCCCCAGATACGCAGTATTTT.